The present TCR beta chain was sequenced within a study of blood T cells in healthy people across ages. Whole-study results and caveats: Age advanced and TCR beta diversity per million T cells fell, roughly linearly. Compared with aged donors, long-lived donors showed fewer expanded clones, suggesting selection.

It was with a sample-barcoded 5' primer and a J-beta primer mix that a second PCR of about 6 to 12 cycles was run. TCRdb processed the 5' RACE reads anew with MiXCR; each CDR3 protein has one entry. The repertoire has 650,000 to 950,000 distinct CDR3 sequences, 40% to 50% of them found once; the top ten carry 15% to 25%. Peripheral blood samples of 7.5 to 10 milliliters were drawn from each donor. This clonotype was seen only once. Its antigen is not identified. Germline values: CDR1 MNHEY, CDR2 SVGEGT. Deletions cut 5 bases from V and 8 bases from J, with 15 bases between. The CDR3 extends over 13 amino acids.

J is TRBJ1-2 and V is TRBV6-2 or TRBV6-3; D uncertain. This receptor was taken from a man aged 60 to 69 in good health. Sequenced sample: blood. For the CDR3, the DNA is TGTGCCAGCAGTAAGGGAAATTGGTTCGGCTACACCTTC. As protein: CASSKGNWFGYTF.